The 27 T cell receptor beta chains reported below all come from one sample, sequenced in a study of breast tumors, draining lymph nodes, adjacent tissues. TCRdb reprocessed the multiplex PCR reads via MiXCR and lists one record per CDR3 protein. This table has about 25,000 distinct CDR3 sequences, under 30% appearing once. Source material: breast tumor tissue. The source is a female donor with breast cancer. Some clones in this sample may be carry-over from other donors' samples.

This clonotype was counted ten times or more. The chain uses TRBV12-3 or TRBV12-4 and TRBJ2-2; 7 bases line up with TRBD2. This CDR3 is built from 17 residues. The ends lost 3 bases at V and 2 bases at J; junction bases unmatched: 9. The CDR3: CASSFVGGSGNTGELFF. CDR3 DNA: TGTGCCAGCAGTTTCGTAGGCGGGAGCGGTAACACCGGGGAGCTGTTTTTT.

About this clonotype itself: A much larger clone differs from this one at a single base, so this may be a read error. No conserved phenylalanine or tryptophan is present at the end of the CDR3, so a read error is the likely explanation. CDR3: CATRRASGSIYHNEQFI. The CDR3 DNA sequence: TGTGCCACCCGTAGGGCTAGCGGGAGTATTTACCACAATGAGCAGTTCATC. The rearrangement links TRBV19 to TRBJ2-1; 10 bases fit TRBD2. In germline, CDR1 is LNHDA, CDR2 SQIVND (reference sequence). After removal of 10 bases from V and 5 bases from J, the junction contained 17 bases not matched to a gene. CDR3 length: 17 amino acids.

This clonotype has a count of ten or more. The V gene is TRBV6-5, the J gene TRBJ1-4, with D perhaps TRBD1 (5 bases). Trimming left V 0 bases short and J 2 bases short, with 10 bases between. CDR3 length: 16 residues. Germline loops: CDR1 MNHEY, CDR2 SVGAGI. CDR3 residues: CASSYSWEGTNEKLFF. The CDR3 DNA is TGTGCCAGCAGTTACTCGTGGGAGGGGACTAATGAAAAACTGTTTTTT.

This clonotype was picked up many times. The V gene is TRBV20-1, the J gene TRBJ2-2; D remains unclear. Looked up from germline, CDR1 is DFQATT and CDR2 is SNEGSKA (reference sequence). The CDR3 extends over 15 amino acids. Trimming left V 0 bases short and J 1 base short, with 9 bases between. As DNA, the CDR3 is TGCAGTGCTAGAGATTTCGACGTGAACACCGGGGAGCTGTTTTTT. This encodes CSARDFDVNTGELFF.

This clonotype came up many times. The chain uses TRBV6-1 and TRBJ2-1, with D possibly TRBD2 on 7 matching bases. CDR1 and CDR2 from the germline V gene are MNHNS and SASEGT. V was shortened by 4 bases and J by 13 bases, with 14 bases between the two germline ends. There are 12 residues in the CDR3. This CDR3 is CASSATGRAQFF. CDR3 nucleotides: TGTGCCAGCAGTGCCACAGGGAGGGCACAGTTCTTC.

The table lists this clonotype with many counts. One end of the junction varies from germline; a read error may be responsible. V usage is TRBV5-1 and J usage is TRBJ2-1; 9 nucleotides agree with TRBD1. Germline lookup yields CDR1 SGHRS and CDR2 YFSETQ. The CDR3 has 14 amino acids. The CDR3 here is CASSPTPPGQGVLF. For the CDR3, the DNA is TGCGCCAGCAGCCCTACTCCGCCGGGACAGGGTGTGTTGTTC.

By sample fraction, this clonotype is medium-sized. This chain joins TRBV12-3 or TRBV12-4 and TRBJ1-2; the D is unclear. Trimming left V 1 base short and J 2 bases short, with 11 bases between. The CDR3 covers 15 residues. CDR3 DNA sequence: TGTGCCAGCAGTTTAGGGTACGGCAGAAACTATGGCTACACCTTC. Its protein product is CASSLGYGRNYGYTF.

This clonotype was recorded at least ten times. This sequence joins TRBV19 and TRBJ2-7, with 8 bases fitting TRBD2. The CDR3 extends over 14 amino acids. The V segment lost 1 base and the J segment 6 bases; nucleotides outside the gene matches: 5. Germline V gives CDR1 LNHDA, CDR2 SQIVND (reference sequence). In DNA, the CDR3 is TGTGCCAGTAGTATAGGAGCGGGAGCCGGCGAGCAGTACTTC. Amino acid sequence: CASSIGAGAGEQYF. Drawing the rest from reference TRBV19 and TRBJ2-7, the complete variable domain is DGGITQSPKYLFRKEGQNVTLSCEQNLNHDAMYWYRQDPGQGLRLIYYSQIVNDFQKGDIAEGYSVSREKKESFPLTVTSAQKNPTAFYLCASSIGAGAGEQYFGPGTRLTVT.

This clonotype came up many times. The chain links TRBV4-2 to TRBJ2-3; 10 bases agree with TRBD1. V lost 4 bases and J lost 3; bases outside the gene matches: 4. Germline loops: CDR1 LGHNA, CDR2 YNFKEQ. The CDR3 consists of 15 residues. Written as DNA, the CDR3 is TGTGCCAGCAGCCGACCGGGACAGGGGACAGATACGCAGTATTTT. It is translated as CASSRPGQGTDTQYF.

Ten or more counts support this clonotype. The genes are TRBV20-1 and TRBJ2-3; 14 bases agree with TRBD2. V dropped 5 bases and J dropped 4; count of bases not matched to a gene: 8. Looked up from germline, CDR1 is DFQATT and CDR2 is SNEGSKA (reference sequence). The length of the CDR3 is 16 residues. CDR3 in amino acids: CSAHPTSGRAPDTQYF. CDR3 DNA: TGCAGTGCTCACCCGACTAGCGGGAGGGCCCCAGATACGCAGTATTTT.

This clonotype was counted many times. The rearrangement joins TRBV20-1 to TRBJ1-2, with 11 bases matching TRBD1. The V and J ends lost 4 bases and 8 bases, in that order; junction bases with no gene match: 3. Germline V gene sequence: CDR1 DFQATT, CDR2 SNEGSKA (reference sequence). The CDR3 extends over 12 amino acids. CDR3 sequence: CSATGQGEGYTF. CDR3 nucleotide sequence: TGCAGTGCTACGGGACAGGGGGAAGGCTACACCTTC.

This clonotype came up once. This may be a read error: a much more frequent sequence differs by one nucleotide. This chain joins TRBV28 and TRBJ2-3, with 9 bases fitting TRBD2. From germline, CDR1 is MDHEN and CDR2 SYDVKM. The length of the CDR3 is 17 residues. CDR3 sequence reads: CAGSPSEREVGTDTQYF. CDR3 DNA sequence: TGTGCCGGCAGTCCCTCGGAGCGGGAGGTAGGCACAGATACGCAGTATTTT. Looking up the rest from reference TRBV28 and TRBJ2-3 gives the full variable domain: DVKVTQSSRYLVKRTGEKVFLECVQDMDHENMFWYRQDPGLGLRLIYFSYDVKMKEKGDIPEGYSVSREKKERFSLILESASTNQTSMYLCAGSPSEREVGTDTQYFGPGTRLTVL.

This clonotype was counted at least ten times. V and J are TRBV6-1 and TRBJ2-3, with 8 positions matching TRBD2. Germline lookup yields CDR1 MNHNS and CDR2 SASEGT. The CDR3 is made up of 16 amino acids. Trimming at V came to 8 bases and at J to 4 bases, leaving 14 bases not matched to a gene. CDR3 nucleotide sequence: TGTGCCAGCTCCCTCGACATAGCGGGACTGCCAGATACGCAGTATTTT. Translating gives CASSLDIAGLPDTQYF.

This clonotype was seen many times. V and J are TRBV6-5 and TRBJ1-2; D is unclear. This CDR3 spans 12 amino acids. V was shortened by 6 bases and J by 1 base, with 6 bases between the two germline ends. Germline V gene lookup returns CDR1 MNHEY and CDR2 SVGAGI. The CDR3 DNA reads TGTGCCAGCAGGAAAGATAACTATGGCTACACCTTC. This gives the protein CASRKDNYGYTF.

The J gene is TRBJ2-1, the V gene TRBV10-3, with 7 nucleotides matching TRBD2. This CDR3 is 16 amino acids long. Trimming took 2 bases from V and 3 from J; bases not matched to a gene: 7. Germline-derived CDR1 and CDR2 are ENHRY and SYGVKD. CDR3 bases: TGTGCCATCAGTGAGCAGGTCGGGAGGAACTACAATGAGCAGTTCTTC. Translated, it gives CAISEQVGRNYNEQFF.

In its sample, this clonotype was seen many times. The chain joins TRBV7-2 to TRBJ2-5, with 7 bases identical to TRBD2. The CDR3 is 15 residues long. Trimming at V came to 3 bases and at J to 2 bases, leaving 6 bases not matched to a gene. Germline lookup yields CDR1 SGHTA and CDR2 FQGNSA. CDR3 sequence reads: CASSFYSGGQETQYF. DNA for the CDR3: TGTGCCAGCAGCTTCTATTCGGGGGGACAAGAGACCCAGTACTTC.

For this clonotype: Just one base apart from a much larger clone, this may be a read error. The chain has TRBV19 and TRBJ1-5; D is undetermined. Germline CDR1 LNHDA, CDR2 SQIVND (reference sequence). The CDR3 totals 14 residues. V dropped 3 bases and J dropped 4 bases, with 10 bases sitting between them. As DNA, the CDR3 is TGTGCCAGTAGTATGTCGGGTCGGAATCAGCCCCAGCATTTT. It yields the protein CASSMSGRNQPQHF.

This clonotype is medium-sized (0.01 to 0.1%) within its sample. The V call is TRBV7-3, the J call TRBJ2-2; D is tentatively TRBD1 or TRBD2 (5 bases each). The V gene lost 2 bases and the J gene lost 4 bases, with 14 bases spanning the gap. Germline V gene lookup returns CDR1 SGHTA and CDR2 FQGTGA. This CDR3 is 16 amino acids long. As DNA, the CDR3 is TGTGCCAGCAGCTTAGGACGGGACCAAGGCACCGGGGAGCTGTTTTTT. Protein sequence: CASSLGRDQGTGELFF.

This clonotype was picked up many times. The CDR3 spells CASSFGGGGRNEQFF. CDR3 in DNA: TGTGCCAGCAGCTTTGGAGGGGGGGGGAGGAATGAGCAGTTCTTC. V gene TRBV7-2 combines with J gene TRBJ2-1, with D perhaps matching TRBD2 (7 bases). Trimming took 3 bases from V and 7 from J, leaving 16 bases between them. Germline-derived CDR1 and CDR2 are SGHTA and FQGNSA. The CDR3 runs to 15 residues. Filled out from reference TRBV7-2 and TRBJ2-1, the complete variable domain reads GAGVSQSPSNKVTEKGKDVELRCDPISGHTALYWYRQSLGQGLEFLIYFQGNSAPDKSGLPSDRFSAERTGGSVSTLTIQRTQQEDSAVYLCASSFGGGGRNEQFFGPGTRLTVL.

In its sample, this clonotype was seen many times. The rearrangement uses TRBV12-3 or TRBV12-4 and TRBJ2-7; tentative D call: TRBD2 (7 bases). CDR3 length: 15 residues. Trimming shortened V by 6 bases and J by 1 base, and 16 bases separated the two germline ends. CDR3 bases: TGTGCCAGCAGCCCCGAGGGGGGGGGGTCCTACGAGCAGTACTTC. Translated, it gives CASSPEGGGSYEQYF.

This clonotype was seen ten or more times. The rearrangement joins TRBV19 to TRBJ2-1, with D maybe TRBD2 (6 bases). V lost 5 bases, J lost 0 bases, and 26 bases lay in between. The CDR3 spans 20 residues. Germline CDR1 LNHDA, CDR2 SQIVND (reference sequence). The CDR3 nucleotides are TGTGCCAGTAGTCTATTAAGACTATTAGCGGCGCCAAGCTCCTACAATGAGCAGTTCTTC. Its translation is CASSLLRLLAAPSSYNEQFF.

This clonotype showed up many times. The chain's CDR3 is CATSTVGQGAADYGYTF. Written as DNA, the CDR3 is TGTGCCACCAGCACGGTTGGACAGGGGGCTGCGGACTATGGCTACACCTTC. V and J are TRBV15 and TRBJ1-2, with 11 bases identical to TRBD1. Losses at the gene ends were 4 bases for V and 3 bases for J; bases not matched to a gene: 10. CDR1 and CDR2 from the germline V gene are LNHNV and YYDKDF (reference sequence). This CDR3 has 17 amino acids.

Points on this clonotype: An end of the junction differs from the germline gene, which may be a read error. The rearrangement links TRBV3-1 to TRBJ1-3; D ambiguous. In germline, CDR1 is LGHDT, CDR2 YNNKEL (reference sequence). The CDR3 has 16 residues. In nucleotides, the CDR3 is TGTGCCAGCAGCCAAGATGTCGGGAGCTCTGGAAACTCCATATATTTT. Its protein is CASSQDVGSSGNSIYF.

The CDR3: CASRDSRDRGFHEQYF. The CDR3 region has the DNA TGTGCCAGTAGAGACTCCCGGGACAGGGGGTTCCACGAGCAGTACTTC. The rearrangement links TRBV25-1 to TRBJ2-7; 11 nucleotides agree with TRBD1. This CDR3 region has 16 residues. The germline gives CDR1 MGHDK, CDR2 SYGVNS. V trimming: 9 bases; J trimming: 5 bases; junction bases outside the gene matches: 15.

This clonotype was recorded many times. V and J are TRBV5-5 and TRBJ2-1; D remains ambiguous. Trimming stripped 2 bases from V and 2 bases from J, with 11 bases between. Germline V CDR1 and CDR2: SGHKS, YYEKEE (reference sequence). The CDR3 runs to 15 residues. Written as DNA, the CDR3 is TGTGCCAGCAGCTTCGGTAGCTCCCCCTACAATGAGCAGTTCTTC. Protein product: CASSFGSSPYNEQFF. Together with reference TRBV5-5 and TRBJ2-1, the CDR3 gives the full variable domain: DAGVTQSPTHLIKTRGQQVTLRCSPISGHKSVSWYQQVLGQGPQFIFQYYEKEERGRGNFPDRFSARQFPNYSSELNVNALLLGDSALYLCASSFGSSPYNEQFFGPGTRLTVL.

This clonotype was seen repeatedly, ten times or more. The DNA for the CDR3 is TGTGCCAGTAGCCAGACAGGGTTCAATGAGCAGTTCTTC. This translates into CASSQTGFNEQFF. The gene calls are TRBV19 and TRBJ2-1; 7 positions agree with TRBD1. The CDR3 runs 13 residues. Germline CDR1 reads LNHDA; CDR2 reads SQIVND (reference sequence). V was pared by 6 bases and J by 6 bases, with 5 bases of the junction left unmatched.

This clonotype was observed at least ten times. CDR3 region: CASSEEETQYF. CDR3 sequence (DNA): TGTGCCAGCAGTGAGGAAGAGACCCAGTACTTC. The rearrangement links TRBV2 to TRBJ2-5; D unclear. This CDR3 region has 11 residues. The ends were cut back, 3 bases at V and 3 bases at J, with 2 bases in the middle. The germline gives CDR1 SNHLY, CDR2 FYNNEI.